Given below is one T cell receptor beta chain in context. The target antigen is unknown. Terminally differentiated effector memory CD45RA+ cells were left out of the naive CD8 fraction, which was CD45RO-negative and positively selected for CCR7. This entry belongs to a study of shared clonotypes between healthy human individuals. Across the study: The composition of the donors was two women and a few men aged 18 to 49. Study-wide findings and caveats: About 5% of naive CD4 clonotypes were shared across a few donors.

In the study's own analysis: Filtering differed since immunoSEQ provided only junctions, with no quality scores. Here immunoSEQ multiplex PCR was the method, and the copy in TCRdb shows in-frame clones only, minus some. D and trimming were read from the DNA, whereas the V and J calls and clone size are those reported in that table. The table records fewer than 700,000 clones, about 95% of them present only once. The germline V and J ends were trimmed by 5 bases and 4 bases, with 21 bases remaining between them. Germline CDR1 reads MDHEN; CDR2 reads SYDVKM. The CDR3 spans 16 residues. Sequencing was done on a sample of naive CD8+ T cells sorted from blood. The chain has TRBV28 and TRBJ2-7; D ambiguous. This receptor was identified in a young woman in good health. CDR3 amino acids: CASSPRGRTTTYEQYF. For the CDR3, the DNA is TGTGCCAGCAGTCCCCGCGGCAGGACCACCACTTACGAGCAGTACTTC.